This T cell receptor (beta chain) was obtained from a study of pediatric ulcerative colitis. Sequencing depth was up to 500,000 reads per sample. The protocol was immunoSEQ multiplex PCR, while the TCRdb copy is restricted to in-frame clones and leaves out a portion. The profile covers 5,000 or so clones, with around nine tenths appearing a single time and 0.85% to 1.2% taken by the ten largest. Trimming left V 6 bases short and J 2 bases short, with 18 bases between. This CDR3 is 16 amino acids long. Germline V gene data show CDR1 as LNHDA and CDR2 as SQIVND (reference sequence). Turning to this clone: Its specificity is unknown.

Study-wide results and limits: Acute severe colitis showed lower rectal diversity from clonal expansions. Ulcerative colitis patients shared more blood-rectal clones than controls.

The clonotype comes from a boy under 18 who was a control in a study of pediatric ulcerative colitis. Source material: blood. This chain uses TRBV19 with TRBJ2-3; D may be TRBD2 (6 bases). The CDR3 loop reads CASSARRDHATDTQYF. The CDR3 DNA follows: TGTGCCAGTAGCGCCCGGCGGGACCATGCCACAGATACGCAGTATTTT.